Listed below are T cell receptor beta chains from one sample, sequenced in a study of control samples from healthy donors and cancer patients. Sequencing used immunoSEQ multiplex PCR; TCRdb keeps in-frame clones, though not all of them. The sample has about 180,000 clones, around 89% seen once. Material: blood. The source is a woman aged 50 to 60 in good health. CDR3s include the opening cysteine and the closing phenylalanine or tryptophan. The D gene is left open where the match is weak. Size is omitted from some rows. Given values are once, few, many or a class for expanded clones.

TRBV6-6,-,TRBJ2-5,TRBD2,TGTGCCAGCAGTCGCGAGGGGACTAGCGGCCAGGAGACCCAGTACTTC,CASSREGTSGQETQYF
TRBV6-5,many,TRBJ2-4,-,TGTGCCACCGTAGCCAAAAACATTCAGTACTTC,CATVAKNIQYF
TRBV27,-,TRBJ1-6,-,TGTGCCAGCAGCTGGGGGGCAGGGAATAATTCACCCCTCCACTTT,CASSWGAGNNSPLHF
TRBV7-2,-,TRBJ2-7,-,TGTGCCAGCAGCTTATACGGGCTCTACGAGCAGTACTTC,CASSLYGLYEQYF
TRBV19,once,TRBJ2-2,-,TGTGCCAGTAGTATTAATACTGCCACCGGGGAGCTGTTTTTT,CASSINTATGELFF
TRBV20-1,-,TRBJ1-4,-,TGCGGTGTCAGGGGAGACGAAAAACTGTTTTTT,CGVRGDEKLFF
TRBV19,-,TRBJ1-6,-,TGTGCCAGTAACCAAAGGGGGAGTGGAAATTCACCCCTCCACTTT,CASNQRGSGNSPLHF
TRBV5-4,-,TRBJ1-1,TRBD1,TGTGCCAGCAGCTCCCGGGACAGGGGCACTGAAGCTTTCTTT,CASSSRDRGTEAFF
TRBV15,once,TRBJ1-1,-,TGTGCCACCGCTCGAAGGAGGGGAAACACTGAAGCTTTCTTT,CATARRRGNTEAFF
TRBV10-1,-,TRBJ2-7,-,TGCGCCAGCAGCCCCGGGTCTTCCCCGCGGGGGCAGTACTTC,CASSPGSSPRGQYF
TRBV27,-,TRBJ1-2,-,TGTGCCACAAGGGACGCTTCCTTTACTAACTATGGCTACACCTTC,CATRDASFTNYGYTF